These 20 T cell receptor beta chains came from one sample sequenced in a study of cytomegalovirus exposure and HLA in healthy donors. Vbeta (60) and Jbeta (13) primers were used in the PCR. Profiling relied on immunoSEQ multiplex PCR, and the TCRdb table lists in-frame clones only, not all of them. Its listing shows 160,000 or so clones. Material: PBMCs. The receptor source for this set is a man between 25 and 39 years old in good health and CMV-seronegative.

This chain connects TRBV2 to TRBJ2-5, with 8 bases identical to TRBD1. CDR1 and CDR2 from the germline V gene are SNHLY and FYNNEI. Trimming at V came to 6 bases and at J to 4 bases, leaving 7 bases not matched to a gene. The CDR3 length is 14 residues. The CDR3 coding sequence is TGTGCCAGCAGCGGAAGACAGGGGTCAGAGACCCAGTACTTC. It encodes CASSGRQGSETQYF.

The V gene is TRBV7-7, the J gene TRBJ2-2, with 8 bases matching TRBD2. The junction had 6 bases not matched to a gene; V was cut back by 2 bases and J by 4 bases. The germline V gene has CDR1 SSHAT and CDR2 FNYEAQ (reference sequence). The CDR3 is 16 residues long. CDR3 sequence reads: CASSLSPSGSTGELFF. CDR3 DNA sequence: TGTGCCAGCAGCTTAAGCCCTAGCGGGTCCACCGGGGAGCTGTTTTTT. The complete variable domain, with remaining parts taken from reference TRBV7-7 and TRBJ2-2, reads GAGVSQSPRYKVTKRGQDVTLRCDPISSHATLYWYQQALGQGPEFLTYFNYEAQPDKSGLPSDRFSAERPEGSISTLTIQRTEQRDSAMYRCASSLSPSGSTGELFFGEGSRLTVL.

The CDR3 DNA reads TGCGCCAGCACCTTAACGGGGAGCACAGATACGCAGTATTTT. Translation gives CASTLTGSTDTQYF. The V call is TRBV5-1, the J call TRBJ2-3, with D possibly matching TRBD2 (5 bases). V was shortened by 6 bases and J by 0 bases, with 11 bases between the two germline ends. CDR1 SGHRS and CDR2 YFSETQ come from the germline V gene. The CDR3 totals 14 residues.

This chain uses TRBV6-6 with TRBJ1-4; D remains ambiguous. This CDR3 contains 15 residues. Germline V gives CDR1 MNHNY, CDR2 SVGAGI (reference sequence). Trimming pared 2 bases from V and 0 bases from J, leaving 7 bases between. CDR3: CASSYHVATNEKLFF. CDR3 sequence (DNA): TGTGCCAGCAGTTACCACGTAGCAACTAATGAAAAACTGTTTTTT.

The chain is built from TRBV23-1 and TRBJ1-4, with 11 bases fitting TRBD1. TRBV23-1 is recorded as an ORF, its role being uncertain. The CDR3 has 18 amino acids. Unmatched junction bases numbered 14, after V lost 4 bases and J lost 7 bases. Written as DNA, the CDR3 is TGCGCCAGCAGTCCTCCGGGACAGGGGGTCCCATATGGTGAAAAACTGTTTTTT. Translation: CASSPPGQGVPYGEKLFF.

This rearrangement joins TRBV7-9 to TRBJ1-1, with 7 bases aligning to TRBD1. J was trimmed by 0 bases and V by 1 base; bases with no gene match: 14. Germline CDR1 reads SEHNR; CDR2 reads FQNEAQ (reference sequence). The CDR3 is 19 amino acids. The CDR3 sequence: CASSLGSTYVGQVNTEAFF. Here the CDR3 DNA reads TGTGCCAGCAGCTTAGGTAGTACGTACGTAGGACAGGTGAACACTGAAGCTTTCTTT.

V usage is TRBV10-1 and J usage is TRBJ2-5; 8 bases are shared with TRBD1. V was clipped by 3 bases and J by 7 bases; unmatched bases: 10. CDR1 WNHNN and CDR2 SYGVQD come from the germline V gene (reference sequence). The CDR3 loop spans 15 amino acids. The CDR3 sequence is CASSDRGQGLRTQYF. CDR3 sequence (DNA): TGCGCCAGCAGTGACCGTGGACAGGGCCTTAGGACCCAGTACTTC.

This chain uses TRBV29-1 with TRBJ2-1, with 7 bases aligning to TRBD2. This CDR3 has 12 residues. V lost 6 bases and J lost 10; bases outside the gene matches: 9. Germline V gene data show CDR1 as SQVTM and CDR2 as ANQGSEA. The CDR3 DNA reads TGCAGCGTACTGCTACTAGCGCAAGAGCAGTTCTTC. Protein product: CSVLLLAQEQFF.

The chain uses TRBV7-2 and TRBJ2-7; 7 nucleotides align to TRBD1. With V trimmed by 1 base and J by 8 bases, 5 bases remained unmatched. Looked up from germline, CDR1 is SGHTA and CDR2 is FQGNSA. The CDR3 runs 13 residues. CDR3 sequence: CASSLDRGRKQYF. The CDR3 nucleotides are TGTGCCAGCAGCTTAGATAGGGGGCGAAAGCAGTACTTC. Using reference TRBV7-2 and TRBJ2-7 for the parts outside the CDR3, the full variable domain is GAGVSQSPSNKVTEKGKDVELRCDPISGHTALYWYRQSLGQGLEFLIYFQGNSAPDKSGLPSDRFSAERTGGSVSTLTIQRTQQEDSAVYLCASSLDRGRKQYFGPGTRLTVT.

This chain links TRBV5-1 with TRBJ2-1, with D maybe TRBD2 (5 bases). There are 12 residues in the CDR3. Germline values: CDR1 SGHRS, CDR2 YFSETQ. The ends were cut back, 2 bases at V and 8 bases at J, with 8 bases in the middle. The CDR3 spells CASSFSVDEQFF. CDR3 bases: TGCGCCAGCAGCTTTAGCGTCGATGAGCAGTTCTTC.

This chain links TRBV6-1 with TRBJ2-7; maybe TRBD2 (5 bases). The CDR3 is 11 residues long. Trimming stripped 4 bases from V and 7 bases from J, with 8 bases between. From germline, CDR1 is MNHNS and CDR2 SASEGT. The CDR3 DNA reads as TGTGCCAGCAGTGCCCGAGGGGAGCAGTACTTC. Translated: CASSARGEQYF.

This chain links TRBV5-3 with TRBJ2-2; a possible D gene is TRBD2 (7 bases). TRBV5-3 is marked as an open reading frame, function uncertain. The CDR3 sequence is 16 residues long. V lost 4 bases, J lost 3 bases, and 16 bases lay in between. CDR3 sequence (DNA): TGTGCCAGAAGCCGCCCCCACGGGGGGCACACCGGGGAGCTGTTTTTT. Its protein is CARSRPHGGHTGELFF.

The chain is built from TRBV5-6 and TRBJ2-3, with 10 positions matching TRBD2. The CDR3 consists of 18 residues. From germline, CDR1 is SGHDT and CDR2 YYEEEE. V was pared by 0 bases and J by 5 bases, with 12 bases of the junction left unmatched. The chain's CDR3 is CASSLVASGRGPEDTQYF. In DNA form, the CDR3 reads TGTGCCAGCAGCTTGGTGGCTAGCGGGAGAGGGCCAGAAGATACGCAGTATTTT.

The rearrangement uses TRBV7-9 and TRBJ1-5; 8 bases are a match to TRBD1. The CDR3 length is 16 residues. With V trimmed by 5 bases and J by 3 bases, 9 bases remained unmatched. Germline V gene data show CDR1 as SEHNR and CDR2 as FQNEAQ (reference sequence). The CDR3 protein is CASSQYRGGINQPQHF. CDR3 sequence (DNA): TGTGCCAGCAGCCAATACAGGGGGGGAATCAATCAGCCCCAGCATTTT.

The J gene is TRBJ2-1, the V gene TRBV5-1, with D maybe TRBD2 (5 bases). The germline V and J ends were trimmed by 1 base and 0 bases, with 8 bases remaining between them. Per the germline V gene, CDR1 is SGHRS and CDR2 is YFSETQ. This CDR3 is built from 15 residues. The CDR3 loop is CASSLSGSSYNEQFF. The CDR3 DNA follows: TGCGCCAGCAGCTTGAGCGGTAGCTCCTACAATGAGCAGTTCTTC.

CDR3 nucleotide sequence: TGTGCCAGCAGTTGGGACAGGAGCCTACCCGGGGAGCTGTTTTTT. Its translation: CASSWDRSLPGELFF. This rearrangement joins TRBV27 to TRBJ2-2; 8 nucleotides match TRBD1. Germline loops: CDR1 MNHEY, CDR2 SMNVEV (reference sequence). The CDR3 is made up of 15 amino acids. Trimming removed 4 bases from V and 6 bases from J; junction bases left unmatched: 7.

To note about this clone: Other DNA sequences within the sample encode an identical CDR3. This sequence joins TRBV10-3 and TRBJ2-1, with 10 bases aligning to TRBD2. With 7 bases clipped from V and 1 base from J, the junction kept 4 bases outside the gene matches. The CDR3 runs to 15 residues. Germline V gene lookup returns CDR1 ENHRY and CDR2 SYGVKD. The CDR3 loop is CAITRTSGSYNEQFF. The CDR3 region has the DNA TGTGCCATCACCCGGACTAGCGGATCCTACAATGAGCAGTTCTTC.

V usage is TRBV6-5 and J usage is TRBJ1-2; 8 bases line up with TRBD1. Germline V gene lookup returns CDR1 MNHEY and CDR2 SVGAGI. This CDR3 comprises 13 residues. The V segment lost 8 bases and the J segment 4 bases; nucleotides outside the gene matches: 6. DNA of the CDR3: TGTGCCAGCGGGAGGACAGGGCTCTATGGCTACACCTTC. It yields the protein CASGRTGLYGYTF.

The J gene is TRBJ1-5, the V gene TRBV28; D is uncertain. This CDR3 spans 13 amino acids. V was trimmed by 7 bases and J by 2 bases, leaving 9 bases between them. The germline gives CDR1 MDHEN, CDR2 SYDVKM. CDR3 nucleotide sequence: TGTGCCAGCACTACTCTGGGCAATCAGCCCCAGCATTTT. This gives the protein CASTTLGNQPQHF. Drawing the rest from reference TRBV28 and TRBJ1-5, the complete variable domain is DVKVTQSSRYLVKRTGEKVFLECVQDMDHENMFWYRQDPGLGLRLIYFSYDVKMKEKGDIPEGYSVSREKKERFSLILESASTNQTSMYLCASTTLGNQPQHFGDGTRLSIL.

The rearrangement joins TRBV11-2 to TRBJ2-7; 15 nucleotides match TRBD2. CDR1 and CDR2 from the germline V gene are SGHAT and FQNNGV. Losses at the gene ends were 1 base for V and 4 bases for J; bases not matched to a gene: 11. There are 19 residues in the CDR3. DNA of the CDR3: TGTGCCAGCAGCTTAGTAACGGGGACTAGCGGGAGGTTCAGGTACGAGCAGTACTTC. As protein: CASSLVTGTSGRFRYEQYF.